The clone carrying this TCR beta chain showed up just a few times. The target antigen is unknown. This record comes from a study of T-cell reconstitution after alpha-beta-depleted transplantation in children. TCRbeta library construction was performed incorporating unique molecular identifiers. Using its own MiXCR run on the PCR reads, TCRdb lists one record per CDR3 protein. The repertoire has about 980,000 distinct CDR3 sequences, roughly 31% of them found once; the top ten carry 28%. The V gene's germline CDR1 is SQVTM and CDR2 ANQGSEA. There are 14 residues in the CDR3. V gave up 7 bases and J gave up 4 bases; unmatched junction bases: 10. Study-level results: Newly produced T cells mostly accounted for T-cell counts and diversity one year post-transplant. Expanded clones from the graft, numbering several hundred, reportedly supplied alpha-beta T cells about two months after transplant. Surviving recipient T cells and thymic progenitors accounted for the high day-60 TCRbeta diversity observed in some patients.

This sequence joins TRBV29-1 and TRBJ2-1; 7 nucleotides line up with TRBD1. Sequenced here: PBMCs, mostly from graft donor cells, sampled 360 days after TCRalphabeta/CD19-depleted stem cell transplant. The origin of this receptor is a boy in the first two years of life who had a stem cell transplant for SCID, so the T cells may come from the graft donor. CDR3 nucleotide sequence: TGCAGCGCCCTCCGGGACAGCCGATACAATGAGCAGTTCTTC. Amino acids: CSALRDSRYNEQFF.